Listed here are 21 T cell receptor beta chains from one sample, sequenced in a study of tumor-infiltrating lymphocytes in primary liver carcinoma. Germline DNA was also extracted, with blood RNA taken from unsorted whole blood. TCR beta cDNA came from about 0.55 ug total RNA, primed with a constant-region primer. Construction of TCR beta libraries relied on three successive nested multiplex PCR rounds employing slightly modified ARM-PCR. Rounds one and two of PCR, each of roughly 10 cycles, were primed with TRBV1-TRBV30 forward primers and a C-beta reverse primer. Each CDR3 protein gets one entry after TCRdb re-called the multiplex PCR reads with MiXCR. The table lists 310,000 or so distinct CDR3 sequences, about 61% of them singletons, with 5.5% to 7% in the top ten. Source material: peripheral blood. The origin of the receptors is a man between 35 and 55 years old with primary liver carcinoma and hepatitis B virus infection.

This clonotype was detected a few times. The rearrangement joins TRBV7-9 to TRBJ1-1, with D possibly matching TRBD1 (6 bases). The ends were cut back, 3 bases at V and 7 bases at J, with 12 bases in the middle. Looked up from germline, CDR1 is SEHNR and CDR2 is FQNEAQ (reference sequence). The CDR3 contains 13 residues. CDR3 protein: CASSLAGANEAFF. In DNA form, the CDR3 reads TGTGCCAGCAGCTTGGCGGGGGCTAATGAAGCTTTCTTT.

This clonotype has a single count. A clone one base away is much larger, so this may be a read error. The chain couples TRBV6-1 to TRBJ2-5; either TRBD1 or TRBD2 may supply D (5 bases each). CDR1 is MNHNS, CDR2 SASEGT, per germline. This CDR3 region has 15 residues. With 1 base removed from V and 4 bases from J, the gap between germline ends came to 13 bases. CDR3 sequence: CASSEVTGRGETQYF. CDR3 coding DNA: TGTGCCAGCAGTGAAGTAACGGGACGGGGAGAGACCCAGTACTTC.

Of note for this clonotype: Since the CDR3 does not end with the conserved phenylalanine or tryptophan, this likely comes from a read error. This chain uses TRBV30 with TRBJ1-1; D is unclear. From germline, CDR1 is GTSNPN and CDR2 SVGIG (reference sequence). Trimming stripped 0 bases from V and 3 bases from J, with 8 bases between. CDR3 length: 13 residues. CDR3 sequence: CAWSVTRDTEAFC. The CDR3 DNA is TGTGCCTGGAGTGTGACAAGGGACACTGAAGCTTTCTGT.

This clonotype occurred a few times. A much larger clone differs from this one at a single base, so this may be a read error. The rearrangement uses TRBV5-1 and TRBJ2-7, with TRBD1 matching 7 bases. The CDR3 extends over 13 amino acids. The germline gives CDR1 SGHRS, CDR2 YFSETQ. Trimming removed 6 bases from V and 1 base from J; junction bases left unmatched: 4. The CDR3, as DNA: TGCGCCAGCAACTCGGACAGGTCCTACGAGCAGTACTTC. Translating it yields CASNSDRSYEQYF.

This clonotype was found many times. J is TRBJ2-7 and V is TRBV11-2, with 14 bases that match TRBD2. The CDR3 is 19 residues long. The junction had 19 bases not matched to a gene; V was cut back by 6 bases and J by 6 bases. Looked up from germline, CDR1 is SGHAT and CDR2 is FQNNGV. DNA of the CDR3: TGTGCCAGCAGACCGACCGGGACTAGCGGGAGAAAGGAATCGGGCGAGCAGTACTTC. Translated: CASRPTGTSGRKESGEQYF. The full variable domain, in which reference TRBV11-2 and TRBJ2-7 provide the parts outside the CDR3, is EAGVAQSPRYKIIEKRQSVAFWCNPISGHATLYWYQQILGQGPKLLIQFQNNGVVDDSQLPKDRFSAERLKGVDSTLKIQPAKLEDSAVYLCASRPTGTSGRKESGEQYFGPGTRLTVT.

As concerns this clonotype: A single base separates this from a much larger clone, so it may be a read error. The chain recombines TRBV6-6 with TRBJ2-1, with D perhaps TRBD1 (6 bases). V was trimmed by 0 bases and J by 9 bases, leaving 9 bases between them. Germline CDR1 MNHNY, CDR2 SVGAGI (reference sequence). CDR3 length: 13 amino acids. The DNA of the CDR3 is TGTGCCAGCAGTTACTCCGACAGGAGTGAGCAGTTCTTC. It specifies CASSYSDRSEQFF.

Comments on this clonotype: A much bigger clone sits one base away, suggesting this may be a read error. Written as DNA, the CDR3 is TGTGCCAGCAGGGAACTATATAGCAGTCAGCCCCAGCATTTT. Protein sequence: CASRELYSSQPQHF. V is TRBV6-6 and J is TRBJ1-5; D unresolved. This CDR3 comprises 14 residues. Germline-derived CDR1 and CDR2 are MNHNY and SVGAGI (reference sequence).

As for this clonotype: This clone may be a read error of a much larger clone one base away. The chain couples TRBV6-5 to TRBJ2-7, with D uncertain. The germline V gene has CDR1 MNHEY and CDR2 SVGAGI. There are 14 residues in the CDR3. The chain's CDR3 is CAGSPDKERYEQYF. CDR3 DNA: TGTGCCGGCAGTCCGGATAAGGAGAGGTACGAGCAGTACTTC.

The chain combines TRBV11-2 with TRBJ2-1, with TRBD2 matching 15 bases. CDR1 and CDR2 from the germline V gene are SGHAT and FQNNGV. The V segment lost 11 bases and the J segment 13 bases; nucleotides outside the gene matches: 18. CDR3 size: 16 residues. CDR3 in DNA: TGTGCCGCTTCCTCCGGGACTAGCGGGAGGATAGTTGATCAGTTCTTC. Its protein is CAASSGTSGRIVDQFF.

This chain joins TRBV10-3 and TRBJ2-7; D gene unclear. This CDR3 contains 12 residues. Germline lookup yields CDR1 ENHRY and CDR2 SYGVKD. The CDR3 region is CAISEARQEQYV. Here the CDR3 DNA reads TGTGCCATCAGTGAAGCCCGGCAAGAGCAATACGTC.

About this clonotype: A read error may produce the germline difference seen at one junction end. The chain has TRBV11-2 and TRBJ2-5, with 11 bases fitting TRBD2. CDR1 SGHAT and CDR2 FQNNGV come from the germline V gene. The CDR3 extends over 16 amino acids. The DNA of the CDR3 is TGTGCCAGCAACCAAACTCCTAGCGGGGGGAAAGAGACCCAGCACTTC. It specifies CASNQTPSGGKETQHF.

This clonotype was counted many times. The chain couples TRBV4-2 to TRBJ2-1; 8 nucleotides match TRBD2. The V gene end was trimmed by 0 bases and the J gene end by 4 bases; junction bases not matched to a gene: 5. The CDR3 loop spans 16 amino acids. Germline CDR1 reads LGHNA; CDR2 reads YNFKEQ. The DNA of the CDR3 is TGTGCCAGCAGCCAAGAAAGCGGGAGTAGATACAATGAGCAGTTCTTC. Protein product: CASSQESGSRYNEQFF.

Regarding this clonotype: A read error is likely, as this CDR3 ends without the conserved phenylalanine or tryptophan. No DNA is shown, since the ends of the CDR3 on it are uncertain; the CDR3 is the one TCRdb lists. V is TRBV11-2 and J is TRBJ2-5; the D call in the table, TRBD1, was not verified against the DNA. A total of 14 residues make up the CDR3, ends included. Germline V gene data show CDR1 as SGHAT and CDR2 as FQNNGV. This CDR3 is CASSRFGGYETQYS.

This clonotype was recorded a few times. The rearrangement uses TRBV25-1 and TRBJ1-6, with no clear D. Germline CDR1 reads MGHDK; CDR2 reads SYGVNS. V was trimmed by 3 bases and J by 3 bases, leaving 15 bases between them. The CDR3 is made up of 17 amino acids. The CDR3 spells CASSDVVGLGYNSPLHF. Written as DNA, the CDR3 is TGTGCCAGCAGTGATGTTGTAGGGCTCGGCTATAATTCACCCCTCCACTTT.

Regarding this clonotype: A single base separates this from a much larger clone, so it may be a read error. Because the CDR3 is missing its conserved closing phenylalanine or tryptophan, this is likely a read error. The J gene is TRBJ2-1, the V gene TRBV12-3 or TRBV12-4, with 8 positions matching TRBD2. The ends lost 5 bases at V and 2 bases at J; junction bases unmatched: 5. This CDR3 is built from 15 residues. The chain's CDR3 is CASSKSGSPYNEQFS. CDR3 coding DNA: TGTGCCAGCAGTAAAAGCGGGAGCCCCTACAATGAGCAGTTCTCC.

This clonotype turned up a few times. As the CDR3 is not closed by the conserved phenylalanine or tryptophan, this likely results from a read error. The chain is built from TRBV10-3 and TRBJ2-3; 12 positions agree with TRBD1. There are 17 residues in the CDR3. J was trimmed by 1 base and V by 6 bases; bases with no gene match: 8. Germline loops: CDR1 ENHRY, CDR2 SYGVKD. The CDR3: CAISKGQGARGTDTQYY. The DNA for the CDR3 is TGTGCCATCAGCAAGGGACAGGGGGCGCGGGGCACAGATACGCAGTATTAT.

Comment on this clonotype: One end of the junction does not line up with germline, which may come from a read error. This chain joins TRBV11-2 and TRBJ1-1; possibly TRBD1 for D (5 bases). CDR1 and CDR2 from the germline V gene are SGHAT and FQNNGV. This CDR3 is built from 15 residues. CDR3 amino acids: CASSPPGVTDTEAFF. CDR3 in DNA: TGTGCCAGCAGCCCTCCGGGGGTCACGGACACCGAAGCTTTCTTT.

This clonotype was seen a handful of times. The chain recombines TRBV6-5 with TRBJ2-2; D remains ambiguous. The V gene lost 0 bases and the J gene lost 13 bases, with 12 bases spanning the gap. This CDR3 comprises 13 residues. The germline CDR1 and CDR2 sequences are MNHEY and SVGAGI. The DNA of the CDR3 is TGTGCCAGCAGTTACTCGGCCCAGCGTTCGCTGTTTTTT. Protein sequence: CASSYSAQRSLFF.

This clonotype was seen repeatedly, ten times or more. This chain joins TRBV7-9 and TRBJ1-2; 11 bases fit TRBD1. The CDR3 length is 14 residues. Germline loops: CDR1 SEHNR, CDR2 FQNEAQ (reference sequence). V lost 4 bases to trimming and J lost 4 bases; unmatched junction nucleotides: 2. The CDR3 spells CASSSGQGAYGYTF. The CDR3 DNA follows: TGTGCCAGCAGCTCCGGACAGGGGGCCTATGGCTACACCTTC.

This clonotype was recorded a few times. One junction end disagrees with the germline gene, perhaps due to a read error. This sequence joins TRBV6-5 and TRBJ2-5; D perhaps matches TRBD1 (6 bases). CDR1 and CDR2 (germline): MNHEY, SVGAGI. The CDR3 length is 14 residues. The CDR3 DNA reads as TGTGCCAGCAGTTACTCACAGGGACAAGAGGCCCAGTACTTC. Encoded protein: CASSYSQGQEAQYF.

Remarks on this clonotype: The CDR3 end shows no conserved phenylalanine or tryptophan, and so a read error is likely. The chain links TRBV6-1 to TRBJ1-1; D is unclear. The CDR3 has 13 residues. Germline assignment: CDR1 MNHNS and CDR2 SASEGT. V lost 5 bases to trimming and J lost 0 bases, with 7 bases between them. The CDR3 loop is CASSPNLNTEAFS. In DNA, the CDR3 is TGTGCCAGCAGTCCAAATTTGAACACTGAAGCTTTCTCT.